The clone carrying this T cell receptor (beta chain) was detected a few times. What it binds is not known. Quantitative 5'-RACE with molecular barcodes was used to make the TCR beta libraries. MiXCR, run by TCRdb on the 5' RACE reads, gives a single entry per CDR3 protein. This sample yields some 800,000 distinct CDR3 sequences, of which about 12% are seen a single time; approximately 0.51% belongs to the top ten. The sample originates from a study of CD8 T cells in ankylosing spondylitis. The CDR3 spans 15 residues. Germline values: CDR1 MGHRA, CDR2 YSYEKL. The germline V and J ends were trimmed by 4 bases and 7 bases, with 14 bases remaining between them. Study-wide findings and caveats: Disease-linked clones bore a CD8+ phenotype and were relatively rare in peripheral blood. Reactive arthritis synovial fluid and blood were previously reported to contain some motif variants. A motif in TCR beta, a set of under ten highly homologous variants, appeared characteristic of ankylosing spondylitis blood.

Sample: blood, either unsorted or a sorted T cell fraction (not recorded which). The chain links TRBV4-1 to TRBJ1-6; D not resolved. The source is a male donor with ankylosing spondylitis. The CDR3 nucleotides read TGCGCCAGCAGCCCAAGGACTCAAGTCAATTCACCCCTCCACTTT. It codes for CASSPRTQVNSPLHF.